This T cell receptor beta chain emerged from a study of vaccination and CD4 T cells after COVID-19 (dated 2022 in TCRdb). Describing the broader study: Convalescent patients had a positive SARS-CoV-2 result on nasal swab PCR, and of these patients, several had mild disease and one had severe disease. The convalescent cohort included six males and four females, with two Hispanic individuals, seven Caucasians, two Asians and one multiracial person. Two doses of either the Pfizer-BioNTech BNT162b2 vaccine (n=8) or the Moderna mRNA-1273 vaccine (n=2) were administered to participants. Culture stimuli were overlapping spike peptide pools from SARS-CoV-2 and from the common cold coronaviruses HCoV-NL63, HCoV-OC43 and HCoV-229E. The spike-specific CD4+ TCR repertoire was compared before and after mRNA vaccination in over 9 COVID-19 convalescent patients and several infection-naive healthy vaccine recipients. Post-COVID blood samples were collected from convalescent patients a median of approximately 100 days after diagnosis, with a range of about 35 to 170 days. In control cultures, a CEFX viral epitope pool was used as positive control, an HIV-1 Nef peptide pool was used as negative control, or no peptide was added. Post-vaccine blood samples were obtained a median of approximately 74 days after the second vaccine dose, with a range of roughly 14 to 241 days.

General study outcomes and caveats: An increase in the median number of SARS-CoV-2-reactive clonotypes from approximately 23 after infection to roughly 38 after vaccination was observed, but the change was not found to be significant. Among convalescent patients, a median roughly 90% of the SARS-CoV-2-reactive clones seen after vaccination appeared only after vaccination, which suggests priming specific to the vaccine. The study included relatively few convalescent patients and did not analyze early timepoints after natural infection. Nearly all vaccine-specific clones in convalescent patients (304 of 307) were mono-reactive for SARS-CoV-2 spike rather than cross-reactive with common cold coronaviruses.

The treatment or condition label for this specimen denotes: roughly 10-day PBMC culture with coronavirus spike peptide pools or control peptides (ViraFEST assay). The study used the ViraFEST assay, which expanded antigen-specific T cells with peptide pools and then identified expanded clonotypes by TCR sequencing. The positive SARS-CoV-2 PCR tests of the convalescent patients were dated from March to December 2020, before the Alpha, Beta and Delta variants emerged in the United States. Each well held two million PBMCs cultured with approximately 9.1 ug/ml peptide pools in IMDM containing roughly 5% human AB serum and 9.5 to 10 IU/ml IL-2. Half of the culture medium was replaced with fresh IL-2-containing medium on days 3 and 7. Once the cells had been in culture for over 9 days, the EasySep CD4+ T cell isolation kit was used to isolate CD4+ T cells by negative selection. PBMCs were separated from whole blood using Ficoll-Paque Plus gradient centrifugation and then either used fresh or cryopreserved at -140C. In general, triplicate wells were set up for every culture condition.

The library relied on PCR. DNA from cultured CD4+ T cells underwent TCR sequencing with the Oncomine TCR Beta short-read assay at the Johns Hopkins FTIC core. Genomic DNA was extracted from the cultured CD4+ T cells with the QIAamp micro DNA kit. Oncomine TCR Beta libraries from cultured CD4+ T cells were pooled with unique dual indexes and sequenced on an Illumina iSeq 100. The paper's processing steps were these. Non-productive sequences were filtered out, and CDR3s that did not start with C, did not end with F or W, or were shorter than 7 amino acids were discarded. The MANAFEST web application was used to identify antigen-specific clonotypes by comparing peptide-stimulated wells against reference wells and other culture wells. For a clone to be called positive, the clone needed an FDR below 0.05, an odds ratio above 5, and a productive frequency above 0.1% in at least two of three replicate wells. A clonotype was classed as cross-reactive if the clonotype showed significant expansion both in SARS-CoV-2 spike wells and in at least one common cold coronavirus spike condition. Similarity between CDR3 sequences was evaluated in R version 3.6.1 using Levenshtein distances (stringdist) and unrooted phylogenetic trees (ape). TCRdb applied fastp at Q25 and MiXCR to the public reads, then kept only in-frame beta chains. For every CDR3 protein sequence, its rows merge into one entry that carries the most common genes and DNA. V and J calls and clone size were set by TCRdb, not the authors. This sample is represented by around 9,100 distinct CDR3 sequences; approximately 58% of them were singletons. Of the sample, 9.5% to 15% falls within the top ten clones.

Concerning this clonotype itself: Its antigen is currently not known. Base quality data are lacking; no much larger clone is found one base away.

The sequence came from a human donor with COVID-19. The sample in question was cultured CD4+ T cells from blood, obtained after SARS-CoV-2 vaccination.

Here is the DNA: TGTGCCAGCAGTTTAAGGTCTGGGGGGGTGGGCACTGAAGCTTTCTTT. Translated, this is CASSLRSGGVGTEAFF. The V and J genes are TRBV27 and TRBJ1-1; 5 matching bases give a weak D call of TRBD1. For CDR1 and CDR2, the germline V gene (reference sequence) lists MNHEY and SMNVEV. V was cut back by 2 bases and J by 4 bases, leaving a gap of 17 bases between them. The CDR3 goes from the cysteine to the phenylalanine over 16 residues. This entry keeps only the CDR3 DNA: 48 bases, framed from base 1.